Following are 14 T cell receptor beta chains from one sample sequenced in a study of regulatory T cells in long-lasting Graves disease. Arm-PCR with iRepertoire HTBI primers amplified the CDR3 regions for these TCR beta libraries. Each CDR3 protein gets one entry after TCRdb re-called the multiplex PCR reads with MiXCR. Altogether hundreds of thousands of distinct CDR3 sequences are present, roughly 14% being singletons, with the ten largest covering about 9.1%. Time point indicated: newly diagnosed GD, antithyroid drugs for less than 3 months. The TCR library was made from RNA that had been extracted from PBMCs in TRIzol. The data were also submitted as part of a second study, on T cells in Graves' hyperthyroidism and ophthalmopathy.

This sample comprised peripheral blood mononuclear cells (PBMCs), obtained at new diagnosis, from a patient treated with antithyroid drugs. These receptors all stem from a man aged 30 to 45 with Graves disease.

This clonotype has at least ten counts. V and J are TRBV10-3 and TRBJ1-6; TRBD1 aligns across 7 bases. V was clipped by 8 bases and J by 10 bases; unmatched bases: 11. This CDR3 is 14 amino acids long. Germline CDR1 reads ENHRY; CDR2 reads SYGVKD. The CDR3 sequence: CAISKVTGRSPLHF. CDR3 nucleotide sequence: TGTGCCATCTCCAAGGTGACAGGGCGATCACCCCTCCACTTT.

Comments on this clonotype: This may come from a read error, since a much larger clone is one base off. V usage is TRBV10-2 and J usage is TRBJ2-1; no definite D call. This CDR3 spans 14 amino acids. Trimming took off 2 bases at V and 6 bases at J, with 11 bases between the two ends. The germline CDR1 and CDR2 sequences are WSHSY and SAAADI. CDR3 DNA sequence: TGCGCCAGCAGTGAGAGTGACTTGACCAATGAGCAGTTCTTC. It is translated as CASSESDLTNEQFF.

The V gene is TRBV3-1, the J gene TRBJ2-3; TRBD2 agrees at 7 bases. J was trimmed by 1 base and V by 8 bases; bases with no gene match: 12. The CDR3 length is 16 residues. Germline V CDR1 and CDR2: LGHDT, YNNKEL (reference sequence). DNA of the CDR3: TGTGCCAGCTCTTCTAGCGGACCCACCCGCACAGATACGCAGTATTTT. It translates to CASSSSGPTRTDTQYF.

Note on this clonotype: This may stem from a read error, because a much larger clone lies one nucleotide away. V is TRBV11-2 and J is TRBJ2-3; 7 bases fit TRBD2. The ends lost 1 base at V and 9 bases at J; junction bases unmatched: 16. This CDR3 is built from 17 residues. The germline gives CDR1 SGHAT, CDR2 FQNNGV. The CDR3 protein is CASSLASAGVPGETQYF. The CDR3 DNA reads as TGTGCCAGCAGCTTAGCGTCGGCGGGAGTCCCCGGGGAAACGCAGTATTTT.

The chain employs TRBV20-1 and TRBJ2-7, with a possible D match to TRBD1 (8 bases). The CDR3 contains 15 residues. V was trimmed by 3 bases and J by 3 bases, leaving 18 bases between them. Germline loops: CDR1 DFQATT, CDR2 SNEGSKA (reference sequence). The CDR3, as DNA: TGCAGTGCTAGTCTCTACAGGGGGGGCTACTACGAGCAGTACTTC. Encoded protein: CSASLYRGGYYEQYF.

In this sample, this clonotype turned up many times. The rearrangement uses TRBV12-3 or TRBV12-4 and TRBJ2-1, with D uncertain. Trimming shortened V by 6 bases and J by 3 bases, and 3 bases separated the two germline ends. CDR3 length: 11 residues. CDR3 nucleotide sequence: TGTGCCAGCAGACGCTACAATGAGCAGTTCTTC. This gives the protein CASRRYNEQFF.

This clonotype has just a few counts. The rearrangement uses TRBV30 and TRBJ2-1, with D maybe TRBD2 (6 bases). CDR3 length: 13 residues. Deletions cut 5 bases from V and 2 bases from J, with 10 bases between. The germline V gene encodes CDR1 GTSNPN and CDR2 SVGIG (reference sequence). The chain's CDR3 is CAWGGIPYNEQFF. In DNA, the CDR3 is TGTGCCTGGGGCGGGATCCCCTACAATGAGCAGTTCTTC.

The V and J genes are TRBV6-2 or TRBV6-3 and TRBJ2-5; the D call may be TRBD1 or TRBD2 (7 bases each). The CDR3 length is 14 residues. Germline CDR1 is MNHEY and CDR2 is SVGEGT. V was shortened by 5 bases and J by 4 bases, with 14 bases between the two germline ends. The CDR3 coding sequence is TGTGCCAGCAGTCGGGGCAGGGGGGGAGAGACCCAGTACTTC. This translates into CASSRGRGGETQYF.

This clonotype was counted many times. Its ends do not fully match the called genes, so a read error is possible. The CDR3 here is CASSLGAGRTDTQYF. In nucleotides, the CDR3 is TGTGCCAGCAGCTTAGGGGCCGGACGCACAGATACGCAGTATTTT. The chain joins TRBV5-1 to TRBJ2-3; D might be TRBD1 (5 bases). Germline V gives CDR1 SGHRS, CDR2 YFSETQ. The CDR3 has 15 residues.

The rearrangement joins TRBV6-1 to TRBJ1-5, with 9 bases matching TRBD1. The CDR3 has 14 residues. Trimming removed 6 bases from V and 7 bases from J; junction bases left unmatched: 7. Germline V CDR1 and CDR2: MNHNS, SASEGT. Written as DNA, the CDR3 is TGTGCCAGCAGGGCACAGGGGGCAGGGCAGCCCCAGCATTTT. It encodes CASRAQGAGQPQHF.

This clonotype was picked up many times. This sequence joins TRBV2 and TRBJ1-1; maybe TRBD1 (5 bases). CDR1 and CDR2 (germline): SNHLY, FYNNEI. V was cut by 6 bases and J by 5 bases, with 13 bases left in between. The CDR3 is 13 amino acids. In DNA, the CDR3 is TGTGCCAGCAGGAGCTTGAAGGGGACTGAAGCTTTCTTT. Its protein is CASRSLKGTEAFF.

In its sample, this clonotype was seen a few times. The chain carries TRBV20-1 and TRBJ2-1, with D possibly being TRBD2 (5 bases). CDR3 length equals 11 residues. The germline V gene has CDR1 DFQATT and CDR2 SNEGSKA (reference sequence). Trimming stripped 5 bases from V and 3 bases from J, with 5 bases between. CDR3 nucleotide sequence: TGCAGTGCTGGACTCTACAATGAGCAGTTCTTC. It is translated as CSAGLYNEQFF.

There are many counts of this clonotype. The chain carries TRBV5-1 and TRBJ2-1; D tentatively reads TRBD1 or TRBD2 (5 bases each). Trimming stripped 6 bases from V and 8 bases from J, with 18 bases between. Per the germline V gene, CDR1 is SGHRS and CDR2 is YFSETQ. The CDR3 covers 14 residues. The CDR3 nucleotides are TGCGCCAGCAACTTAAGAGGGGATGGGGATGAGCAGTTCTTC. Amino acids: CASNLRGDGDEQFF.

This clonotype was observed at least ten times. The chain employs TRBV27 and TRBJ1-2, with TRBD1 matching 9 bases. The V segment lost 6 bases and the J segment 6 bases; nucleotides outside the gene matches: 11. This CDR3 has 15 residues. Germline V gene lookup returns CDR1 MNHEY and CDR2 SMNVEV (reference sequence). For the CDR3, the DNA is TGTGCCAGCAGCTCCCCAGGGACAGGGTGGGATGGCTACACCTTC. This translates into CASSSPGTGWDGYTF.